This TCR beta chain was captured by sequencing in a study of cytomegalovirus exposure and HLA in healthy donors. V was shortened by 7 bases and J by 4 bases, with 11 bases between the two germline ends. CDR1 is LNHDA, CDR2 SQIVND, per germline (reference sequence). This CDR3 contains 13 residues. Clones were read by immunoSEQ multiplex PCR, and TCRdb kept only the in-frame ones, dropping some. The table has 150,000 to 160,000 clones, 70% to 90% seen once. The donors were part of the validation cohort, which consisted of more than 90 subjects and was separate from the first cohort of under 850 subjects. This clone came up once. The antigen is not known. Broader study findings: As confirmed in vitro, three CMV-associated chains were specific for CMV antigens. A later analysis found first-cohort TCR clusters tended to co-occur in the approximately 110 validation repertoires.

The genes are TRBV19 and TRBJ1-5, with D perhaps TRBD1 (6 bases). The TCR sequence derives from a human donor in good health. Sequences were obtained from PBMCs. The CDR3 sequence is CASNRDNNQPQHF. CDR3 in DNA: TGTGCCAGTAACAGGGACAATAATCAGCCCCAGCATTTT.